This T cell receptor beta chain originates from a study of cytomegalovirus exposure and HLA in healthy donors. Study outcomes and limitations: In a later analysis, at a false discovery rate of 0.05, some 17,000 TCR beta sequences were associated with HLA alleles. Fewer N-insertions than the roughly 670-donor mean were reportedly shown by an Asian-associated ancestry cluster in a later analysis.

PCR amplification relied on 60 Vbeta primers (plus 13 Jbeta primers). Method: immunoSEQ multiplex PCR; TCRdb's copy keeps in-frame clones and lacks some. This sample has about 120,000 clones, with about three quarters found just once. This CDR3 contains 15 residues. Germline loops: CDR1 SGHVS, CDR2 FQNEAQ. The V end was cut by 1 base, the J end by 7 bases, with 16 bases between. As regards this clone: Antigen specificity is unknown.

The receptor's source is a female donor in good health and CMV-seronegative. The chain links TRBV7-8 to TRBJ1-1, with D possibly being TRBD1 (5 bases). The specimen was PBMCs. The CDR3 is CASSLEGRQTSEAFF. The CDR3, as DNA: TGTGCCAGCAGCTTAGAGGGAAGACAGACGAGTGAAGCTTTCTTT.